This T cell receptor (beta chain) was identified during a study of OX40 agonist ivuxolimab in advanced cancers. Study-level background: In this cohort, patients received ivuxolimab, an agonistic anti-OX40 (CD134) antibody.

Method: immunoSEQ multiplex PCR; TCRdb's copy keeps in-frame clones and lacks some. The sample records more than 80,000 clones, about 89% being singletons. Blood draws occurred at baseline, cycle 4 day 1, and cycle 7 day 1. V gave up 7 bases and J gave up 6 bases; unmatched junction bases: 6. This CDR3 has 15 residues. In germline, CDR1 is MNHEY, CDR2 SMNVEV (reference sequence). This specimen was CD4+ or CD8+ T cells sorted from blood, taken in a trial of the OX40 agonist ivuxolimab. This clonotype originated in an adult with an advanced solid tumor such as melanoma, head and neck, liver or kidney cancer. The chain couples TRBV27 to TRBJ2-1; TRBD2 aligns across 13 bases. CDR3 coding DNA: TGTGCCAGCAATCTACTAGCGGGAGGGGTCAATGAGCAGTTCTTC. Its protein is CASNLLAGGVNEQFF.